Each of the 3 T cell receptor beta chains below was sequenced from the same sample in a study of T cell changes during pregnancy in multiple sclerosis. TCRdb's copy holds only in-frame clones and misses some; the assay was immunoSEQ multiplex PCR. The sample has 85,000 to 110,000 clones, around 94% seen once; the top ten hold 0.93%. The starting material was peripheral blood, obtained after pregnancy. These receptors originate from a female donor with multiple sclerosis, enrolled in a pregnancy study.

This chain links TRBV28 with TRBJ1-5; weak D call: TRBD1 (5 bases). This CDR3 is 15 amino acids long. Germline-derived CDR1 and CDR2 are MDHEN and SYDVKM. Trimming pared 3 bases from V and 2 bases from J, leaving 11 bases between. The CDR3 bases are TGTGCCAGCAGTTTGGGCGGGACGGGCAATCAGCCCCAGCATTTT. Protein sequence: CASSLGGTGNQPQHF.

The chain carries TRBV19 and TRBJ1-1; TRBD1 agrees at 7 bases. Germline trimming cut 4 bases from V and 9 bases from J; bases unmatched to any gene: 5. Germline CDR1 LNHDA, CDR2 SQIVND (reference sequence). CDR3 length equals 12 residues. The CDR3 is CASSTGQVKAFF. Written as DNA, the CDR3 is TGTGCCAGTAGTACTGGACAGGTGAAAGCTTTCTTT. Using reference TRBV19 and TRBJ1-1 for the parts outside the CDR3, the full variable domain is DGGITQSPKYLFRKEGQNVTLSCEQNLNHDAMYWYRQDPGQGLRLIYYSQIVNDFQKGDIAEGYSVSREKKESFPLTVTSAQKNPTAFYLCASSTGQVKAFFGQGTRLTVV.

The gene calls are TRBV5-1 and TRBJ2-1; TRBD2 agrees at 12 bases. Unmatched junction bases numbered 13, after V lost 4 bases and J lost 5 bases. The CDR3 is 18 residues long. Germline V gene data show CDR1 as SGHRS and CDR2 as YFSETQ. CDR3 nucleotide sequence: TGCGCCAGCAGCAAAGCTAGCGGGAGGGCCGGGAATCACAATGAGCAGTTCTTC. As protein: CASSKASGRAGNHNEQFF.